Following are 25 T cell receptor beta chains from one sample sequenced in a study of tumor and adjacent non-tumor tissue in lung cancer. No cell sorting was done before RNA was extracted from the tissue. A modified ARM-PCR protocol with three rounds of nested PCR amplified TCRbeta. Each CDR3 protein is one row after TCRdb ran MiXCR on the multiplex PCR reads. The data show about 70,000 distinct CDR3 sequences, roughly 73% seen once. The sequenced sample was lung tumor tissue. These receptors were obtained from a man in his 60s with non-small cell lung cancer.

The chain links TRBV12-3 or TRBV12-4 to TRBJ1-2; D is possibly TRBD1 (5 bases). There are 15 residues in the CDR3. V was pared by 6 bases and J by 12 bases, with 26 bases between. The CDR3 sequence: CASSPGPGAGDGHTF. CDR3 sequence (DNA): TGTGCCAGCAGCCCTGGGCCTGGGGCGGGTGACGGCCACACCTTC.

Worth noting for this clonotype: Possible read error: a much larger clone is one base away. V is TRBV14 and J is TRBJ1-6; D is uncertain. In germline, CDR1 is SGHDN, CDR2 FVKESK. This CDR3 contains 14 residues. The V end was cut by 0 bases, the J end by 7 bases, with 7 bases between. CDR3 sequence reads: CASSQELGNSPLHF. Here the CDR3 DNA reads TGTGCCAGCAGCCAAGAACTAGGAAATTCACCCCTCCACTTT.

For this clonotype: It is likely a read error, because the conserved phenylalanine at the end of the CDR3 is missing. This rearrangement joins TRBV6-2 or TRBV6-3 to TRBJ2-1, with D uncertain. V lost 7 bases and J 0 bases, leaving 13 bases between the germline ends. In germline, CDR1 is MNHEY, CDR2 SVGEGT. The length of the CDR3 is 15 residues. The CDR3 loop is CASTDGADSYNEQFL. Here the CDR3 DNA reads TGTGCCAGCACCGACGGTGCGGACTCCTACAATGAGCAGTTCTTA.

Comment on this clonotype: At one end the junction does not follow the germline gene, possibly because of a read error. The gene calls are TRBV29-1 and TRBJ2-5, with a tentative D call TRBD2 (6 bases). The CDR3 is 14 residues long. CDR1 SQVTM and CDR2 ANQGSEA come from the germline V gene. CDR3 DNA: TGCAGCGTCGCCGGGCGGGGTTGGCAAGAGACCCAATACTTC. It encodes CSVAGRGWQETQYF.

V and J are TRBV6-5 and TRBJ2-3, with D possibly being TRBD2 (6 bases). The CDR3 has 15 residues. Between the trimmed V and J ends, which lost 0 bases and 3 bases, there was a span of 10 bases. Germline-derived CDR1 and CDR2 are MNHEY and SVGAGI. The CDR3 nucleotides read TGTGCCAGCAGTTACTCGGGAGGTAGGACAGATACGCAGTATTTT. Its protein is CASSYSGGRTDTQYF.

This clonotype has just a few counts. A much larger clone is a single base away; this may be a read error. The genes are TRBV12-5 and TRBJ2-1; 12 positions match TRBD1. CDR1 is LGHNT, CDR2 FRNRAP, per germline. V lost 1 base and J lost 6; bases outside the gene matches: 10. The CDR3 runs 18 residues. This CDR3 reads CASGLALSGTGGPNEQFF. CDR3 nucleotides: TGTGCTAGTGGTTTGGCCCTCTCCGGGACAGGGGGCCCCAATGAGCAGTTCTTC.

Only a few counts were recorded for this clonotype. This may be a read error, as it is one base from a much larger clone. The chain has TRBV6-2 or TRBV6-3 and TRBJ1-5; D remains ambiguous. Germline CDR1 is MNHEY and CDR2 is SVGEGT. The CDR3 consists of 12 residues. The DNA for the CDR3 is TGTGCCAGCAGCGAGCTCAATCAGCCCCAGAATTTT. This sequence encodes CASSELNQPQNF.

J is TRBJ2-2 and V is TRBV11-3; a possible D gene is TRBD2 (5 bases). The germline V and J ends were trimmed by 9 bases and 4 bases, with 12 bases remaining between them. The CDR3 sequence is 13 residues long. CDR1 is SGHNT, CDR2 YENEEA, per germline. The CDR3 DNA is TGTGCCAGTAGCACAGAGGGCACCGGGGAGCTGTTTTTT. Its translation is CASSTEGTGELFF. The full variable domain, rest sourced from reference TRBV11-3 and TRBJ2-2, is EAGVVQSPRYKIIEKKQPVAFWCNPISGHNTLYWYLQNLGQGPELLIRYENEEAVDDSQLPKDRFSAERLKGVDSTLKIQPAELGDSAVYLCASSTEGTGELFFGEGSRLTVL.

The chain has TRBV28 and TRBJ1-1; maybe TRBD1 (6 bases). Germline CDR1 MDHEN, CDR2 SYDVKM. The CDR3 is 13 amino acids. Between the trimmed V and J ends, which lost 9 bases and 11 bases, there was a span of 22 bases. The DNA of the CDR3 is TGTGCCAGAAGTAGAGCCGGGACAACCCTGGCTTTCTTT. Amino acid sequence: CARSRAGTTLAFF.

V gene TRBV20-1 combines with J gene TRBJ1-2; no reliable D call. The germline V gene encodes CDR1 DFQATT and CDR2 SNEGSKA (reference sequence). Trimming removed 8 bases from V and 0 bases from J, with 16 bases in between. This CDR3 spans 14 amino acids. CDR3 residues: CSTLKGRPNYGYTF. The CDR3 DNA reads TGCAGTACTCTCAAGGGCCGACCTAACTATGGCTACACCTTC.

This chain connects TRBV27 to TRBJ1-2; a possible D gene is TRBD1 (5 bases). The V end lost 6 bases, the J end lost 8 bases, and 16 bases lay between the germline ends. The CDR3 has 13 amino acids. CDR1 MNHEY and CDR2 SMNVEV come from the germline V gene (reference sequence). CDR3 loop: CASRSDGAVGYTF. The CDR3 coding sequence is TGTGCCAGCAGATCCGATGGGGCGGTCGGCTACACCTTC.

About this clonotype: One end of the junction does not line up with germline, which may come from a read error. J is TRBJ2-1 and V is TRBV20-1, with 9 bases fitting TRBD2. Looked up from germline, CDR1 is DFQATT and CDR2 is SNEGSKA (reference sequence). The CDR3 totals 16 residues. The CDR3 reads CSVRDRAGLAAIEQFF. CDR3 nucleotides: TGCAGTGTTAGAGATCGGGCGGGACTAGCCGCCATTGAGCAGTTCTTC.

As to this clonotype: The junction departs from germline at one end; a sequencing error may be responsible. CDR3 DNA: TGCAGCGTTGCGGAGGGCCTCATCAATGAGCAGTTTTTC. Its translation is CSVAEGLINEQFF. This sequence joins TRBV29-1 and TRBJ2-1; a weak D match, TRBD2 (6 bases). This CDR3 comprises 13 residues. CDR1 and CDR2 from the germline V gene are SQVTM and ANQGSEA.

With respect to this clonotype: A much more abundant neighbour one base away suggests this may be a read error. V usage is TRBV5-5 and J usage is TRBJ2-3; 15 bases are a match to TRBD2. From germline, CDR1 is SGHKS and CDR2 YYEKEE (reference sequence). The CDR3 spans 20 residues. V lost 3 bases, J lost 2 bases, and 13 bases stayed unmatched. CDR3 sequence (DNA): TGTGCCAGCAGCTCAGCGGGACTAGCGGGAGGAAGTGATACCACAGATACGCAGTATTTT. The encoded protein is CASSSAGLAGGSDTTDTQYF.

About this clonotype: No conserved phenylalanine or tryptophan is present at the end of the CDR3, so a read error is the likely explanation. It is unclear where the CDR3 begins or ends on the DNA, so no DNA is shown, and the CDR3 is as TCRdb lists it. CDR3 sequence: CSDEGSMGTDTHYL. The chain carries TRBV20-1 and TRBJ2-3; the table assigns TRBD2, which was not confirmed against the DNA. Germline CDR1 is DFQATT and CDR2 is SNEGSKA (reference sequence). The CDR3 is made up of 14 amino acids, end residues included.

Note on this clonotype: A junction end diverges from the germline sequence, so it may reflect a read error. The DNA for the CDR3 is TGCAGTGCTCGGACTAGCGCGGAGCAGATCTTT. Translated, it gives CSARTSAEQIF. This sequence joins TRBV20-1 and TRBJ2-1; TRBD2 matches at 9 bases. CDR3 length: 11 amino acids. Germline loops: CDR1 DFQATT, CDR2 SNEGSKA (reference sequence).

In regard to this clonotype: Sequence at one end of the junction differs from germline and may be a read error. The CDR3 DNA reads as TGCAGTGCTAGAGTGACTAGCAGGCTAATGGGCGAGCAGTATTTC. Amino acids: CSARVTSRLMGEQYF. The chain couples TRBV20-1 to TRBJ2-7; 7 nucleotides agree with TRBD2. In germline, CDR1 is DFQATT, CDR2 SNEGSKA (reference sequence). The CDR3 totals 15 residues.

This clonotype is labeled as medium-sized. The J gene is TRBJ1-5, the V gene TRBV6-5; no clear D gene. Trimming stripped 3 bases from V and 4 bases from J, with 7 bases between. The CDR3 sequence is 13 residues long. Germline V gene data show CDR1 as MNHEY and CDR2 as SVGAGI. Here the CDR3 reads CASSYRLNQPQHF. CDR3 DNA: TGTGCCAGCAGTTATAGGCTGAATCAGCCCCAGCATTTT.

The chain recombines TRBV10-3 with TRBJ1-1; maybe TRBD1 (5 bases). The CDR3 loop spans 14 amino acids. The V end lost 6 bases, the J end lost 1 base, and 12 bases lay between the germline ends. Germline V gene sequence: CDR1 ENHRY, CDR2 SYGVKD. The CDR3 sequence: CAIRSYRRNTEAFF. The CDR3 bases are TGTGCCATCAGATCCTACAGGAGGAACACTGAAGCTTTCTTT.

The chain recombines TRBV28 with TRBJ2-5; a weak D match, TRBD1 (6 bases). Germline CDR1 and CDR2: MDHEN and SYDVKM. The CDR3 extends over 14 amino acids. V was trimmed by 9 bases and J by 5 bases, leaving 19 bases between them. CDR3: CASTRRQDSETQYF. The CDR3 coding sequence is TGTGCCAGTACCAGGAGACAGGACTCGGAGACCCAGTACTTC. Combining the CDR3 with reference TRBV28 and TRBJ2-5 gives the whole variable domain DVKVTQSSRYLVKRTGEKVFLECVQDMDHENMFWYRQDPGLGLRLIYFSYDVKMKEKGDIPEGYSVSREKKERFSLILESASTNQTSMYLCASTRRQDSETQYFGPGTRLLVL.

This clonotype turned up a few times. The V gene is TRBV6-5, the J gene TRBJ2-7; 9 positions match TRBD2. The CDR3 runs to 13 residues. In germline, CDR1 is MNHEY, CDR2 SVGAGI. CDR3: CTSSQTSGYEQYF. CDR3 DNA sequence: TGTACTAGCAGCCAGACTAGCGGCTACGAGCAGTACTTC.

Regarding this clonotype: Just one base apart from a much larger clone, this may be a read error. V and J are TRBV20-1 and TRBJ2-1; the match to TRBD2 covers 8 bases. The J segment lost 7 bases and the V segment lost 4 bases, leaving 12 bases of the junction unmatched. The germline CDR1 and CDR2 sequences are DFQATT and SNEGSKA (reference sequence). The CDR3 spans 15 residues. CDR3 nucleotide sequence: TGCAGTGCTACCGGAACTAGCGGAGGGGATAATGAGCAGTTCTTC. Translated, it gives CSATGTSGGDNEQFF.

This chain uses TRBV6-1 with TRBJ2-3; 8 bases fit TRBD1. This CDR3 has 14 residues. From germline, CDR1 is MNHNS and CDR2 SASEGT. V lost 6 bases and J lost 12; bases outside the gene matches: 14. The CDR3 coding sequence is TGTGCCAGCAGCATAGGACAGGGCGCAGGTACACAGTATTTT. This codes for CASSIGQGAGTQYF.

This clonotype was seen many times. The rearrangement uses TRBV20-1 and TRBJ2-1; D not resolved. Germline V lookup: CDR1 DFQATT, CDR2 SNEGSKA (reference sequence). Between the trimmed V and J ends, which lost 3 bases and 0 bases, there was a span of 9 bases. The length of the CDR3 is 14 residues. CDR3 in amino acids: CSASVLSSYNEQFF. CDR3 DNA: TGCAGTGCTAGTGTCCTGAGCTCCTACAATGAGCAGTTCTTC.

V is TRBV11-2 and J is TRBJ2-1; unclear D gene. The length of the CDR3 is 13 residues. Germline loops: CDR1 SGHAT, CDR2 FQNNGV. Deletions cut 5 bases from V and 2 bases from J, with 7 bases between. CDR3 bases: TGTGCCAGCAGCATGTGGGCCTACAATGAGCAGTTCTTC. The encoded protein is CASSMWAYNEQFF. Full variable domain (remainder filled in from reference TRBV11-2 and TRBJ2-1): EAGVAQSPRYKIIEKRQSVAFWCNPISGHATLYWYQQILGQGPKLLIQFQNNGVVDDSQLPKDRFSAERLKGVDSTLKIQPAKLEDSAVYLCASSMWAYNEQFFGPGTRLTVL.